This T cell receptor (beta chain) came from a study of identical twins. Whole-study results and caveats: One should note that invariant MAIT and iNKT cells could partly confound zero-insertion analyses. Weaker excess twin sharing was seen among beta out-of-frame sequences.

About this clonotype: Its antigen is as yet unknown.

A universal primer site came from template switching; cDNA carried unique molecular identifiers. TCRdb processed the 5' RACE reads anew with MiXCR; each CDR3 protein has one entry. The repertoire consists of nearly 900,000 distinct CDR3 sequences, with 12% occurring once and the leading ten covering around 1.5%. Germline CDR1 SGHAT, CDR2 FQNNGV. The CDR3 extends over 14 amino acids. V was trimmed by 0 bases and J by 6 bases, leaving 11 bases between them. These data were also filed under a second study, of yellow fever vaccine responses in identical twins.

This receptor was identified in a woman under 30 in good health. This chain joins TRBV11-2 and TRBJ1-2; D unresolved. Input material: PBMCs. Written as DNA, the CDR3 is TGTGCCAGCAGCTTAGAGGTCGGTAGGGATGGCTACACCTTC. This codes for CASSLEVGRDGYTF.